The clone carrying this T cell receptor (beta chain) was found a few times. This entry belongs to a study of blood T cell repertoires in COVID-19. At the level of the study: Nucleic acid was either cDNA or gDNA, and it came from T cells, B-cell-depleted T cells, or PBMCs.

Only in-frame clones appear in the TCRdb table, and some are missing; sequencing was by immunoSEQ multiplex PCR. The table lists 400,000 to 450,000 clones, 90% of them singletons, with less than 0.75% in the top ten. Donors of Cohort 3 who recovered were those that had two negative PCRs, clearance, or symptom resolution. This receptor was taken from a man aged 18 to 30 who had recovered from COVID-19. The sample consisted of PBMCs or T cells enriched from blood (not recorded which).

The CDR3 protein is CASSLLAGGDGEQFF. The CDR3 nucleotides are TGTGCCAGCAGCTTGTTAGCGGGAGGCGACGGTGAGCAGTTCTTC. The chain combines TRBV7-6 with TRBJ2-1; 10 bases align to TRBD2. The ends lost 3 bases at V and 9 bases at J; junction bases unmatched: 8. This CDR3 is built from 15 residues. Germline V gene sequence: CDR1 SGHVS, CDR2 FNYEAQ.